Described below is a single TCR beta chain sequence and its context. Clones were read by immunoSEQ multiplex PCR, and TCRdb kept only the in-frame ones, dropping some. This sample has 120,000 or so clones, with about nine tenths found just once. The entry originates in a study of T cell responses to AZD1222 COVID-19 vaccine. The CDR3 spans 14 residues. Germline trimming cut 3 bases from V and 7 bases from J; bases unmatched to any gene: 5. Germline CDR1 reads LNHDA; CDR2 reads SQIVND (reference sequence). The sequencing used peripheral blood, collected 28 days after the second AZD1222 dose. The TCR originated in an adult who received the AZD1222 COVID-19 vaccine. The chain couples TRBV19 to TRBJ2-2; 7 bases fit TRBD2. The CDR3 bases are TGTGCCAGTAGTATGGCGGGAGCGGTCGGGGAGCTGTTTTTT. Its protein product is CASSMAGAVGELFF.